This T cell receptor beta chain is from a study of cytomegalovirus exposure and HLA in healthy donors. Despite likely unrecorded immune exposures, the donors were nominally healthy at the time of sampling. Primers: 60 Vbeta forward and 13 Jbeta reverse. This table comes from immunoSEQ multiplex PCR, and its TCRdb copy is limited to in-frame clones, with some not included. The sample includes roughly 110,000 clones, approximately 80% of them seen just once. This clone was seen a handful of times. Its specificity is unknown. Findings and caveats of the study: Researchers catalogued approximately 170 TCR beta chains as cytomegalovirus-associated. As was reported, the HLA-A and HLA-B alleles of most subjects were accurately predicted from TCR beta sequences.

The length of the CDR3 is 14 residues. Germline V lookup: CDR1 SGHTA, CDR2 FQGNSA. With 5 bases clipped from V and 6 bases from J, the junction kept 7 bases outside the gene matches. The receptor comes from a man aged 55 to 70 in good health and CMV-seronegative. Sequenced material: PBMCs. This chain connects TRBV7-2 to TRBJ2-3; 8 bases line up with TRBD2. As DNA, the CDR3 is TGTGCCAGCAGCCTCGGGACTAGTGGGGATACGCAGTATTTT. It specifies CASSLGTSGDTQYF.